The rows below give T cell receptor beta chains drawn from one sample of a study of T cells after posttransplantation cyclophosphamide. TCRdb keeps only in-frame clones here, not all; method: immunoSEQ multiplex PCR. The sample carries under 40,000 clones, around nine tenths recorded once. Material: naive CD4+ T cells sorted from blood. The receptors were sampled from a man aged 25 to 40 in good health and a related stem cell transplant donor. Both conserved end residues are part of each CDR3. The D gene is left open where the match is weak. Clone size, where shown, is once, few, many, or a class for clones that have expanded.

J gene | clone size | D gene | CDR3 length | V gene | CDR3 DNA | CDR3 protein
TRBJ1-1 | . | . | 14 | TRBV11-3 | TGTGCCAGCAGCGCCAAGCTGGCAGGTACTGAAGCTTTCTTT | CASSAKLAGTEAFF
TRBJ1-4 | . | . | 14 | TRBV7-2 | TGTGCCAGCAGCCCCCTTCTAACTAATGAAAAACTGTTTTTT | CASSPLLTNEKLFF
TRBJ1-6 | few | . | 14 | TRBV7-9 | TGTGCCAGCAGCTCCTCAGGGGCGGATTCACCCCTCCACTTT | CASSSSGADSPLHF
TRBJ1-3 | . | . | 16 | TRBV4-2 | TGTGCCAGCAGCCAAGATCACAGTAGCTCTGGAAACACCATATATTTT | CASSQDHSSSGNTIYF
TRBJ1-1 | once | TRBD1 | 16 | TRBV5-1 | TGCGCCAGCAGCGTCGGACAGGGGGGACCGAACACTGAAGCTTTCTTT | CASSVGQGGPNTEAFF
TRBJ2-7 | . | TRBD1 | 16 | TRBV13 | TGTGCCAGCAGCTTTGTCCGGGACAGGGGTTCCTACGAGCAGTACTTC | CASSFVRDRGSYEQYF
TRBJ1-2 | . | TRBD1 | 14 | TRBV5-6 | TGTGCCAGCGATCTGACAGGGGGAGTAGATGGCTACACCTTC | CASDLTGGVDGYTF
TRBJ1-1 | . | TRBD1 | 15 | TRBV5-8 | TGTGCCAGCAGCCAAGTCAGACAGGGTGACACTGAAGCTTTCTTT | CASSQVRQGDTEAFF
TRBJ2-3 | . | . | 12 | TRBV2 | TGTGCCAGCAGTGACAACACAGATACGCAGTATTTT | CASSDNTDTQYF
TRBJ1-2 | . | . | 14 | TRBV25-1 | TGTGCCAGCAGTGAAGGGGCAGGGACTGGTGGCTACACCTTC | CASSEGAGTGGYTF
TRBJ1-4 | . | TRBD1 | 12 | TRBV7-2 | TGTGCCAGCAGCTTAGCGTCCGGGACAGCCTTTTTC | CASSLASGTAFF
TRBJ2-3 | . | . | 15 | TRBV19 | TGTGCCAGTAGGCTCCGGGAACATCGCACAGATACGCAGTATTTT | CASRLREHRTDTQYF
TRBJ2-7 | few | TRBD1 | 14 | TRBV13 | TGTGCCAGCAGCCACCCCGGGACAGACTACGAGCAGTACTTC | CASSHPGTDYEQYF
TRBJ2-3 | . | TRBD2 | 15 | TRBV12-5 | TGTGCTAGTGGTTTTGCGGGGGGCGTTTCAGATACGCAGTATTTT | CASGFAGGVSDTQYF
TRBJ1-6 | . | . | 14 | TRBV28 | TGTGCCAGCGTGCTACAGGGCCATAATTCACCCCTCCACTTT | CASVLQGHNSPLHF
TRBJ1-1 | . | TRBD1 | 16 | TRBV5-1 | TGCGCCAGCAAATCGGGGACAGGGATTATGAACACTGAAGCTTTCTTT | CASKSGTGIMNTEAFF
TRBJ2-7 | . | . | 15 | TRBV9 | TGTGCCAGCAGCGTAGACCCGGACAGTTCCTACGAGCAGTACTTC | CASSVDPDSSYEQYF
TRBJ1-4 | few | . | 15 | TRBV19 | TGTGCCAGTAGTAGTATCGGGACTCGAGATGAAAAACTGTTTTTT | CASSSIGTRDEKLFF
TRBJ2-5 | . | TRBD2 | 17 | TRBV5-4 | TGTGCCAGCAGCTCCCCGACTAGCGGGGGGGTTGGGGAGACCCAGTACTTC | CASSSPTSGGVGETQYF
TRBJ2-7 | . | TRBD2 | 14 | TRBV28 | TGTGCCAGCAGTCCGGGGGGTAGCTCCTACGAGCAGTACTTC | CASSPGGSSYEQYF
TRBJ1-1 | . | . | 14 | TRBV5-1 | TGCGCCAGCAGCCTGGCCAGGGAGGGCACTGAAGCTTTCTTT | CASSLAREGTEAFF
TRBJ1-1 | . | . | 11 | TRBV19 | TGTGCCAGTTCGGGGAAAACTGAAGCTTTCTTT | CASSGKTEAFF
TRBJ2-3 | . | . | 13 | TRBV19 | TGTGCCAGTAGATCCGAGGGCCCAGATACGCAGTATTTT | CASRSEGPDTQYF
TRBJ2-7 | . | TRBD2 | 17 | TRBV5-1 | TGCGCCAGCAGCTTGGCCGTGAGCGGGGGGGCCTTCGGGGAGCAGTACTTC | CASSLAVSGGAFGEQYF
TRBJ2-6 | . | TRBD1 | 17 | TRBV19 | TGTGCCAGTAGTCCTCGGGACAGGGGAGGTGGGGCCAACGTCCTGACTTTC | CASSPRDRGGGANVLTF
TRBJ1-3 | . | . | 14 | TRBV28 | TGTGCCAGCAGACGTGAGAGCTCTGGAAACACCATATATTTT | CASRRESSGNTIYF
TRBJ2-7 | . | TRBD1 | 15 | TRBV6-5 | TGTGCCAGCACTCCTCGTGGACAGGGAGACTACGAGCAGTACTTC | CASTPRGQGDYEQYF
TRBJ1-2 | . | TRBD1 | 14 | TRBV5-4 | TGTGCCAGCAGAAAGGACAGGGGCGACTATGGCTACACCTTC | CASRKDRGDYGYTF
TRBJ1-1 | . | TRBD1 | 13 | TRBV7-9 | TGTGCCAGCAGCCCACAGGGGGTCACTGAAGCTTTCTTT | CASSPQGVTEAFF
TRBJ2-7 | . | . | 13 | TRBV6-1 | TGTGCCAGCAGTCACAGGGATCTGTACGAGCAGTACTTC | CASSHRDLYEQYF
TRBJ2-2 | once | TRBD1 | 13 | TRBV27 | TGTGCCAGCAGGATACAGGGGATCGGGGAGCTGTTTTTT | CASRIQGIGELFF
TRBJ2-7 | . | TRBD1 | 17 | TRBV5-1 | TGCGCCAGCAGCTTCCCCCGGGACAGGGAACACTCCTACGAGCAGTACTTC | CASSFPRDREHSYEQYF
TRBJ2-2 | . | TRBD1 | 16 | TRBV15 | TGTGCCACCAGCAGAGGGGCAGGGGGCGCCTCCGGGGAGCTGTTTTTT | CATSRGAGGASGELFF
TRBJ1-6 | . | TRBD1 | 20 | TRBV27 | TGTGCCAGCAGTTTAGTAGGGGATTTGGGACAGAGCTCCTATAATTCACCCCTCCACTTT | CASSLVGDLGQSSYNSPLHF
TRBJ2-3 | . | TRBD2 | 15 | TRBV7-2 | TGTGCCAGCAGCTTAGACGGGGGGGCAACAGATACGCAGTATTTT | CASSLDGGATDTQYF
TRBJ1-5 | . | . | 13 | TRBV28 | TGTGCCAGCGATTCAGGGAACAATCAGCCCCAGCATTTT | CASDSGNNQPQHF
TRBJ1-2 | . | . | 15 | TRBV9 | TGTGCCAGCAGCGTAGAGGGAGGCGGGGGATATGGCTACACCTTC | CASSVEGGGGYGYTF
TRBJ1-1 | . | . | 15 | TRBV6-1 | TGTGCCAGCAGTGCCGAGGCGCAATTGGGTACTGAAGCTTTCTTT | CASSAEAQLGTEAFF
TRBJ2-1 | . | TRBD2 | 16 | TRBV10-3 | TGTGCCATCAGTGGGATTAGCGGGGGCTCCTACAATGAGCAGTTCTTC | CAISGISGGSYNEQFF
TRBJ1-2 | once | . | 14 | TRBV7-2 | TGTGCCAGCAGCTACCGACAGACTAACTATGGCTACACCTTC | CASSYRQTNYGYTF
TRBJ2-3 | . | TRBD1 | 16 | TRBV7-9 | TGTGCCAGCAGCGTGACAGGGGGAGAGCCCACAGATACGCAGTATTTT | CASSVTGGEPTDTQYF
TRBJ2-6 | once | TRBD2 | 17 | TRBV27 | TGTGCCAGCAGAAGGACTAGCGGGTCCTCTGGGGCCAACGTCCTGACTTTC | CASRRTSGSSGANVLTF
TRBJ2-1 | . | . | 15 | TRBV5-8 | TGTGCCAGCAGCCCCGACAGTACTCTAGGAAATGAGCAGTTCTTC | CASSPDSTLGNEQFF
TRBJ1-2 | . | . | 12 | TRBV28 | TGTGCCAGCAAGAGGCCCCCTGGGGGCTACACCTTC | CASKRPPGGYTF
TRBJ1-6 | . | . | 14 | TRBV28 | TGTGCCAGCAGTTTCAGGGGTGTTAGTTCACCCCTCCACTTT | CASSFRGVSSPLHF